This section outlines one TCR beta chain sequence together with its context. The data belong to a study of blood T cell repertoires in COVID-19. TCRdb's copy holds only in-frame clones and misses some; the assay was immunoSEQ multiplex PCR. The data show about 59,000 clones, with around 85% seen just once and about a sixth held by the top ten. V was cut by 4 bases and J by 4 bases, with 17 bases left in between. The germline gives CDR1 LNHDA, CDR2 SQIVND (reference sequence). The CDR3 sequence is 16 residues long. Input material: peripheral blood. The sequence was collected from a human donor in a cohort sampled during active COVID-19. This chain uses TRBV19 with TRBJ2-4, with a possible D match to TRBD2 (7 bases). The CDR3, as DNA: TGTGCCAGTAGTACCGGGGGGCAGGGAGGGAAAAACATTCAGTACTTC. The encoded protein is CASSTGGQGGKNIQYF.